This section outlines one T cell receptor (beta chain) sequence together with its context. Its antigen has not been determined. No per-base quality is available; no much larger clone lies one base away. For repertoire sequencing, the TCR beta CDR3 regions were amplified from RNA transcripts. HTBI primers and the Qiagen OneStep RT-PCR kit were used in a first-round RT-PCR, which was followed by a second-round multiplex PCR, size selection and purification. Libraries were sequenced on an Illumina HiSeq2000 using paired-end 100 bp reads. The original pipeline was this. Reads were processed with SOAPnuke, discarding reads with adapters, uncalled bases, mean Phred below 15, or no exact constant-primer or identifier match. COPE v1.2.5 was used to merge high-quality paired reads. Unique nucleotide sequences were defined as clonotypes and aligned to IMGT TRB V, D and J references using MiTCR v1.1. The analysis was limited to V-J combinations with a frequency above 0.0001, which together covered over 99% of the repertoires. For each V-J combination, a TCR clonal expansion and chaos score was defined as F50 clonal expansion divided by the chaos observed in the TCRdist matrix. Welch's t-statistics and random forest were used to narrow the features down to 10 to 15 V-J combinations, which were then fed into a naive Bayes classifier. The Morisita-Horn index was used to measure how similar the thyroid and blood repertoires were. TCRdb reprocessing: public reads trimmed at Q25 with fastp, clones called with MiXCR, in-frame beta chains kept. Rows merge per CDR3 protein into single entries with the most common DNA and genes. What appears here as the V and J calls and clone size reflects TCRdb's work, not the paper's. This sample is represented by around 1,200,000 distinct CDR3 sequences; 35% to 40% of them were singletons. The ten biggest clones cover around 10% of the sample.

The entry originates in a study of Graves' ophthalmopathy and Graves' hyperthyroidism (dated by TCRdb to about 2018). Regarding the study in general: Hyperthyroidism was considered stable if no progression to ophthalmopathy occurred within 18 months of follow-up. TCR beta repertoire signatures were used to distinguish Graves' ophthalmopathy from Graves' hyperthyroidism and to predict progression to ophthalmopathy. In total, approximately 140 blood samples were TCR-sequenced: some 40 ophthalmopathy, 80 or so hyperthyroidism and around 17 hyperthyroidism-to-ophthalmopathy patients. To explore V-J signatures that separate ophthalmopathy from hyperthyroidism, a discovery set of about a hundred patients was enrolled, consisting of more than 40 with ophthalmopathy and roughly 60 with stable hyperthyroidism. An independent validation cohort comprised 18 hyperthyroidism patients and roughly 15 patients who later progressed from hyperthyroidism to ophthalmopathy. In five or six hyperthyroidism patients, T-cell repertoires of thyroid tissue and blood were compared. Following sampling, methimazole starting at 30 mg daily was administered to hyperthyroidism patients, and high-dose intravenous methylprednisolone was administered to ophthalmopathy patients. Overall results and qualifications from the work: No statistical method was used to predetermine the sample size, and group allocation was not hidden from the investigators. In validation, the model predicted ophthalmopathy progression with about 71% sensitivity and approximately 75% specificity; roughly 11 predicted patients were CT-confirmed with GO in a median of approximately six months. The 13-signature model separated ophthalmopathy from stable hyperthyroidism with 85% to 90% sensitivity and 81% to 82% specificity in cross-validation, and 80%/75% in the test set. Among expanded thyroid clonotypes with frequency above 0.001, most also showed up in blood, which suggests that blood repertoires may reflect the thyroid immune response.

Patients with hyperthyroidism were aged 18 to 65 years, had been newly diagnosed, and had a disease duration of less than 2 months. Anyone with other autoimmune diseases, uncontrolled infections, pregnancy or lactation was excluded from the study. Clinical symptoms, serum thyroxine, TRAb, thyroid ultrasound and orbital computed tomography were used for diagnosis. Total RNA was extracted with Trizol reagent and quality-checked on an Agilent 2100 Bioanalyzer. The receptor comes from an adult man with Graves' hyperthyroidism. The sequenced sample was peripheral blood or thyroid tissue (not recorded which).

The bases read TGCGCCAGCAGCCACGTAACCTGGGCAGATACGCAGTATTTT. This is translated as CASSHVTWADTQYF. The chain couples TRBV4-1 to TRBJ2-3, with no D gene named confidently. The germline ends are 11 bases apart after V is trimmed by 3 bases and J by 4 bases. From the cysteine up to the phenylalanine, the CDR3 has a length of 14 residues. CDR3 DNA only is kept here, 42 bases in frame from base 1. CDR1 and CDR2 are read off the germline V gene as MGHRA and YSYEKL.